This T cell receptor (beta chain) came from a study of T-cell memory formation after mild COVID-19 (dated by TCRdb to about 2021). Looking at the study overall: TCR sequence clusters from the two donors were largely donor specific. The cohort comprised two young, previously healthy adult volunteers, one female and one male. In a couple of donors, T-cell clones that expanded and contracted after mild COVID-19 were tracked by sequencing TCRalpha and TCRbeta repertoires over time. What the work shows at the level of the full study, not this receptor alone: Balanced CD4/CD8 phenotypes were observed for clones contracting from day 15 to 85, whereas a bias towards CD4+ was observed for a second wave of clones expanding from day 15 to 37. Contracting CD4+ clones appeared mostly in the CM and EM memory subsets, whereas CD8+ clones were enriched in EMRA. SARS-CoV-2 specificity was not confirmed for the second-wave clones peaking on day 37. Only a couple of mild cases were covered in the study, and larger cohorts including severe cases with pre-infection samples were considered necessary. The detection of some responding clones in pre-infection memory suggests that pre-existing cross-reactive memory T cells joined the SARS-CoV-2 response.

The data were produced on an Illumina NovaSeq 6000. Using 5'RACE with constant-segment primers, TCRalpha and TCRbeta cDNA libraries were constructed, with sample barcodes and unique molecular identifiers added in the process. Trizol reagent was used to extract RNA from every sample. Libraries were amplified in two PCR steps, with a second sample barcode and Illumina TruSeq adapters added in the second step. Sequencing of the libraries was done on an Illumina NovaSeq, producing 2 x 150 bp paired-end reads. Turning to the authors' computational methods: Demultiplexing of reads and collapsing into UMI-guided consensus sequences were performed with migec v1.2.7. With mixcr v2.1.11, UMI consensuses were aligned to TRA and TRB V and J templates and assembled into clonotypes. A clonotype was counted as expanded or contracted only if both edgeR and NoisET called the change significant, with noise models trained on biological replicates. For edgeR calls, the thresholds were a false discovery rate-adjusted p below 0.01 and a log2 fold-change of 1. As an exploratory analysis of dynamics, PCA with hierarchical clustering was applied to max-normalized trajectories of the 1000 most abundant clonotypes. Separately sequenced CD4+ and CD8+ repertoires were used to assign a CD4 or CD8 phenotype to each responding clone. TCRdb took the public reads, trimmed them with fastp at Q25, ran MiXCR for clone calling and kept in-frame beta chains. Rows merge per CDR3 protein into single entries with the most common DNA and genes. TCRdb, not the original authors, processed these V and J calls. The sample table records fewer than 600,000 distinct CDR3 sequences; about 20% of these occur just once. About 8.2% of the sample is held by the ten biggest clonotypes.

From the cysteine through the phenylalanine, the CDR3 covers 16 amino acids. CDR3 DNA only is kept here, 48 bases in frame from base 1. From the germline V gene, CDR1 is KGHDR and CDR2 is SFDVKD. V is trimmed back by 4 bases and J by 0 bases, and the junction contains 4 bases that no gene match accounts for. Ficoll-Paque density gradient centrifugation was the method used to isolate PBMCs. Comments on this clonotype: Its antigen has not been determined. The sample holds no much larger clone one base away, and base qualities are not on file.

The receptor's source is an adult woman who had mild COVID-19 (a few samples of this study predate the infection). The sample titles of this study are shuffled in the database, so cell type and time point are left out; the donor was told from shared clones. Input material: PBMCs or a T cell subset sorted from them (not recorded which). The V gene is TRBV24-1 and the J gene is TRBJ2-5, and TRBD2 aligns with 10 junction nucleotides. The sequence in DNA is TGTGCCACCAGTGACACCGGGACTAGCGACCAAGAGACCCAGTACTTC. Protein translation: CATSDTGTSDQETQYF.